The sample holds many counts of the clone carrying this TCR beta chain. Its antigen is unknown. Breast cancer patients provided tissue from their axillary draining lymph nodes. TCRdb itself ran the multiplex PCR reads through MiXCR, one entry per CDR3 protein. The table lists around 130,000 distinct CDR3 sequences, around 21% of them singletons, with 2% to 2.5% in the top ten. These data are taken from a study of breast tumors, draining lymph nodes, adjacent tissues. The study's findings and limits: Tumor and nontumor repertoires were significantly more similar in luminal-like than in basal-like breast cancer. Most tumor T cells seemingly derive from lymph node, then expand in tumor.

Input material: axillary lymph node tissue. This TCR derives from a female donor with breast cancer. Some clones in this sample may be carry-over from other donors' samples.

In DNA, the CDR3 is TGTGCCAGCAGCTTGATGAGGTTTTTGGGGGACGAGCAGTACTTC. As protein: CASSLMRFLGDEQYF. The chain couples TRBV27 to TRBJ2-7, with D perhaps matching TRBD1 or TRBD2 (5 bases each). CDR3 length: 15 residues. Trimming took off 6 bases at V and 5 bases at J, with 20 bases between the two ends. Per germline, CDR1 MNHEY and CDR2 SMNVEV (reference sequence).